The 31 T cell receptor beta chains given below trace back to one sample, sequenced in a study of OX40 agonist ivuxolimab in advanced cancers. The table came from immunoSEQ multiplex PCR; TCRdb's copy has only in-frame clones and leaves some out. Of about 98,000 clones listed, less than 90% are singletons. The specimen was CD4+ or CD8+ T cells sorted from blood, collected in a trial of the OX40 agonist ivuxolimab. Every receptor here comes from an adult with an advanced solid tumor such as melanoma, head and neck, liver or kidney cancer.

The chain couples TRBV19 to TRBJ2-2; D is undetermined. Germline CDR1 is LNHDA and CDR2 is SQIVND (reference sequence). The CDR3 covers 12 residues. The V end lost 5 bases, the J end lost 6 bases, and 7 bases lay between the germline ends. The CDR3 protein is CASSPGAGELFF. The DNA of the CDR3 is TGTGCCAGTAGTCCCGGAGCCGGGGAGCTGTTTTTT. The variable domain in full, with the rest retrieved from reference TRBV19 and TRBJ2-2, is DGGITQSPKYLFRKEGQNVTLSCEQNLNHDAMYWYRQDPGQGLRLIYYSQIVNDFQKGDIAEGYSVSREKKESFPLTVTSAQKNPTAFYLCASSPGAGELFFGEGSRLTVL.

This chain links TRBV27 with TRBJ2-6, with D hard to call. V was shortened by 7 bases and J by 4 bases, with 17 bases between the two germline ends. The length of the CDR3 is 16 residues. The germline gives CDR1 MNHEY, CDR2 SMNVEV (reference sequence). The CDR3 sequence is CASTPTPPLGANVLTF. The CDR3 DNA sequence: TGTGCCAGCACTCCCACGCCACCCCTGGGGGCCAACGTCCTGACTTTC. The whole variable domain, filled in from reference TRBV27 and TRBJ2-6, reads EAQVTQNPRYLITVTGKKLTVTCSQNMNHEYMSWYRQDPGLGLRQIYYSMNVEVTDKGDVPEGYKVSRKEKRNFPLILESPSPNQTSLYFCASTPTPPLGANVLTFGAGSRLTVL.

The chain recombines TRBV14 with TRBJ2-5; D is unresolved. The CDR3 consists of 16 residues. Germline V gene sequence: CDR1 SGHDN, CDR2 FVKESK. Trimming removed 4 bases at V and 0 bases at J, with 15 bases between. CDR3 amino acids: CASSPPGRGYQETQYF. CDR3 coding DNA: TGTGCCAGCAGCCCCCCGGGCAGAGGCTACCAAGAGACCCAGTACTTC.

The J gene is TRBJ1-3, the V gene TRBV5-5; D is unresolved. Germline CDR1 SGHKS, CDR2 YYEKEE (reference sequence). V was trimmed by 4 bases and J by 4 bases, leaving 9 bases between them. This CDR3 contains 13 residues. CDR3 amino acids: CASSREKGNTIYF. In DNA, the CDR3 is TGTGCCAGCAGCAGGGAGAAAGGAAACACCATATATTTT. The full variable domain, with the rest looked up from reference TRBV5-5 and TRBJ1-3, is DAGVTQSPTHLIKTRGQQVTLRCSPISGHKSVSWYQQVLGQGPQFIFQYYEKEERGRGNFPDRFSARQFPNYSSELNVNALLLGDSALYLCASSREKGNTIYFGEGSWLTVV.

The J gene is TRBJ2-1, the V gene TRBV30; the D gene could be TRBD1 or TRBD2 (6 bases each). Looked up from germline, CDR1 is GTSNPN and CDR2 is SVGIG (reference sequence). The CDR3 has 11 residues. Trimming took off 7 bases at V and 6 bases at J, with 10 bases between the two ends. The CDR3 protein is CAYGGGNEQFF. CDR3 coding DNA: TGTGCCTATGGAGGGGGCAATGAGCAGTTCTTC.

This chain uses TRBV28 with TRBJ1-3, with 8 nucleotides matching TRBD1. Germline CDR1 and CDR2: MDHEN and SYDVKM. There are 14 residues in the CDR3. The V gene end was trimmed by 6 bases and the J gene end by 2 bases; junction bases not matched to a gene: 3. The CDR3: CASRQGGTGNTIYF. DNA of the CDR3: TGTGCCAGCAGACAGGGGGGAACTGGAAACACCATATATTTT.

This sequence joins TRBV7-3 and TRBJ2-3, with 8 nucleotides matching TRBD1. The CDR3 runs to 14 residues. CDR1 and CDR2 (germline): SGHTA, FQGTGA. Germline trimming cut 4 bases from V and 1 base from J; bases unmatched to any gene: 1. DNA for the CDR3: TGTGCCAGCAGCTCGGACAGGGGCACAGATACGCAGTATTTT. Its translation is CASSSDRGTDTQYF.

J is TRBJ1-2 and V is TRBV6-5; D gene ambiguous. This CDR3 comprises 14 residues. V lost 0 bases to trimming and J lost 4 bases, with 9 bases between them. Germline CDR1 and CDR2: MNHEY and SVGAGI. In DNA, the CDR3 is TGTGCCAGCAGTTACTCTGGCAGGCCCTATGGCTACACCTTC. This gives the protein CASSYSGRPYGYTF.

The chain couples TRBV7-2 to TRBJ2-4; tentative D call: TRBD1 (5 bases). V was trimmed by 3 bases and J by 0 bases, leaving 15 bases between them. CDR1 and CDR2 from the germline V gene are SGHTA and FQGNSA. This CDR3 has 17 residues. The CDR3 here is CASSLVGALIAKNIQYF. The CDR3 bases are TGTGCCAGCAGCTTGGTAGGGGCCCTGATAGCCAAAAACATTCAGTACTTC.

CDR3 coding DNA: TGCGCCAGCAGCTTGGCGGTGGGAAACAATGAGCAGTTCTTC. It encodes CASSLAVGNNEQFF. The chain joins TRBV5-1 to TRBJ2-1, with no clear D. Deletions cut 0 bases from V and 5 bases from J, with 9 bases between. The CDR3 spans 14 residues. CDR1 and CDR2 (germline): SGHRS, YFSETQ.

This clone was seen only a few times. The V gene is TRBV12-5, the J gene TRBJ1-1; TRBD1 agrees at 8 bases. V was clipped by 5 bases and J by 7 bases; unmatched bases: 15. Germline V CDR1 and CDR2: LGHNT, FRNRAP. This CDR3 contains 16 residues. CDR3 sequence: CASGPQGAAKSYEAFF. CDR3 bases: TGTGCTAGTGGTCCTCAGGGGGCGGCTAAAAGTTATGAAGCTTTCTTT.

The sample holds one count of this clone. The V call is TRBV4-2, the J call TRBJ1-1; D not certain. The CDR3 has 14 amino acids. Germline CDR1 LGHNA, CDR2 YNFKEQ. Deletions cut 0 bases from V and 1 base from J, with 6 bases between. CDR3 nucleotides: TGTGCCAGCAGCCAAGATCGGCAGAACACTGAAGCTTTCTTT. Protein product: CASSQDRQNTEAFF.

This clone appeared a single time. The rearrangement uses TRBV5-1 and TRBJ2-7; possibly TRBD1 for D (5 bases). The V and J ends lost 4 bases and 0 bases respectively, with 17 bases between them. Germline V gene sequence: CDR1 SGHRS, CDR2 YFSETQ. The CDR3 is 16 residues long. CDR3 in DNA: TGCGCCAGCAGCCCGAAAGGGGCCCCCACCTCCTACGAGCAGTACGTC. Its translation is CASSPKGAPTSYEQYV.

J is TRBJ2-2 and V is TRBV10-1; TRBD2 matches 7 bases. CDR3 length: 15 residues. V shed 2 bases and J 2 bases; nucleotides not matched to a gene: 2. Germline V CDR1 and CDR2: WNHNN, SYGVQD (reference sequence). CDR3 protein: CASSEASGNTGELFF. The CDR3 DNA is TGCGCCAGCAGTGAGGCTAGCGGAAACACCGGGGAGCTGTTTTTT.

This chain links TRBV7-9 with TRBJ1-4, with 7 bases fitting TRBD1. The CDR3 covers 16 residues. V dropped 3 bases and J dropped 0; count of bases not matched to a gene: 4. Germline assignment: CDR1 SEHNR and CDR2 FQNEAQ (reference sequence). CDR3 region: CASSFLTGSTNEKLFF. In DNA, the CDR3 is TGTGCCAGCAGCTTCCTGACAGGGTCAACTAATGAAAAACTGTTTTTT.

The chain links TRBV5-5 to TRBJ2-7; tentatively, D is TRBD2 (6 bases). Trimming took off 0 bases at V and 3 bases at J, with 13 bases between the two ends. This CDR3 comprises 15 residues. Per the germline V gene, CDR1 is SGHKS and CDR2 is YYEKEE (reference sequence). CDR3 residues: CASSLGGTHDYEQYF. The CDR3 DNA follows: TGTGCCAGCAGCTTGGGAGGGACTCACGACTACGAGCAGTACTTC.

This clone came up once. CDR3 amino acids: CASSQSGTVDSEQYF. The CDR3 nucleotides are TGCGCCAGCAGCCAAAGCGGGACAGTGGATTCCGAGCAGTACTTC. This sequence joins TRBV4-1 and TRBJ2-7; D is possibly TRBD1 or TRBD2 (7 bases each). The CDR3 totals 15 residues. Germline lookup yields CDR1 MGHRA and CDR2 YSYEKL. Trimming took off 2 bases at V and 6 bases at J, with 17 bases between the two ends.

Worth noting for this clone: Other DNA sequences in this sample translate to the same CDR3. This chain uses TRBV30 with TRBJ1-1; a possible D gene is TRBD1 (5 bases). Trimming pared 5 bases from V and 0 bases from J, leaving 7 bases between. The CDR3 is 12 amino acids. Germline V gives CDR1 GTSNPN, CDR2 SVGIG (reference sequence). DNA of the CDR3: TGTGCCTGGGGACATTTGAACACTGAAGCTTTCTTT. Residues: CAWGHLNTEAFF.

The chain carries TRBV30 and TRBJ2-1; D is uncertain. V was shortened by 3 bases and J by 2 bases, with 11 bases between the two germline ends. The CDR3 is 14 residues long. The germline gives CDR1 GTSNPN, CDR2 SVGIG (reference sequence). CDR3 in amino acids: CAWRTSRTYNEQFF. Written as DNA, the CDR3 is TGTGCCTGGAGAACAAGCAGGACCTACAATGAGCAGTTCTTC.

V is TRBV7-2 and J is TRBJ2-5; TRBD1 might be the D (7 bases). The CDR3 covers 15 residues. The germline V gene has CDR1 SGHTA and CDR2 FQGNSA. V was shortened by 3 bases and J by 4 bases, with 15 bases between the two germline ends. CDR3 coding DNA: TGTGCCAGCAGCTTGGTGGCCCAGGGGGGAGAGACCCAGTACTTC. Protein product: CASSLVAQGGETQYF.

The rearrangement links TRBV28 to TRBJ2-4; D is uncertain. V lost 2 bases and J lost 2, with 10 bases in between. This CDR3 spans 15 amino acids. Germline lookup yields CDR1 MDHEN and CDR2 SYDVKM. The CDR3 reads CASSLGSDSKNIQYF. The CDR3 region has the DNA TGTGCCAGCAGTTTAGGATCCGACTCCAAAAACATTCAGTACTTC.

The chain recombines TRBV19 with TRBJ1-4, with D unclear. The CDR3 totals 13 residues. V shed 7 bases and J shed 5 bases, with 11 bases lying between them. Germline assignment: CDR1 LNHDA and CDR2 SQIVND (reference sequence). The CDR3 loop is CASTLAGNEKLFF. The CDR3 DNA is TGTGCCAGTACCCTTGCCGGGAATGAAAAACTGTTTTTT.

This clone is a singleton in its sample. This CDR3 is CASSHGTSGGNEQFF. CDR3 sequence (DNA): TGTGCCAGCAGCCACGGGACTAGCGGGGGGAATGAGCAGTTCTTC. The genes are TRBV11-2 and TRBJ2-1, with TRBD2 matching over 15 bases. From germline, CDR1 is SGHAT and CDR2 FQNNGV. J was trimmed by 7 bases and V by 5 bases; bases with no gene match: 3. This CDR3 region has 15 residues. The complete variable domain, with remaining parts taken from reference TRBV11-2 and TRBJ2-1, reads EAGVAQSPRYKIIEKRQSVAFWCNPISGHATLYWYQQILGQGPKLLIQFQNNGVVDDSQLPKDRFSAERLKGVDSTLKIQPAKLEDSAVYLCASSHGTSGGNEQFFGPGTRLTVL.

This clone is labeled medium-sized. The CDR3 region is CASTTTGRGGDEKLFF. CDR3 coding DNA: TGTGCCAGCACCACCACCGGACGGGGAGGAGATGAAAAACTGTTTTTT. This rearrangement joins TRBV6-6 to TRBJ1-4; D gene unclear. The ends were cut back, 7 bases at V and 6 bases at J, with 21 bases in the middle. This CDR3 spans 16 amino acids. Germline V gives CDR1 MNHNY, CDR2 SVGAGI (reference sequence).

The V gene is TRBV5-1, the J gene TRBJ1-4; 11 bases align to TRBD1. CDR1 SGHRS and CDR2 YFSETQ come from the germline V gene. Trimming took 3 bases from V and 8 from J; bases not matched to a gene: 6. This CDR3 is built from 15 residues. The chain's CDR3 is CASSSSRTGGEKLFF. CDR3 in DNA: TGCGCCAGCAGCTCGAGCCGGACAGGGGGCGAAAAACTGTTTTTT.

The chain uses TRBV18 and TRBJ2-7; D ambiguous. Germline values: CDR1 KGHSH, CDR2 LQKENI. V lost 2 bases to trimming and J lost 6 bases, with 11 bases between them. This CDR3 is built from 13 residues. The CDR3 reads CASSPTDPSEQYF. The CDR3 nucleotides are TGTGCCAGCTCACCAACGGACCCATCCGAGCAGTACTTC.

The chain couples TRBV27 to TRBJ1-2, with D possibly being TRBD1 (6 bases). This CDR3 has 15 residues. Trimming removed 1 base from V and 2 bases from J, with 11 bases in between. In germline, CDR1 is MNHEY, CDR2 SMNVEV (reference sequence). CDR3 sequence reads: CASSLLGGANYGYTF. The DNA of the CDR3 is TGTGCCAGCAGTTTATTAGGGGGGGCCAACTATGGCTACACCTTC.

The chain uses TRBV11-2 and TRBJ2-7; TRBD1 matches 11 bases. Germline loops: CDR1 SGHAT, CDR2 FQNNGV. V lost 5 bases to trimming and J lost 4 bases; unmatched junction nucleotides: 1. CDR3 length equals 13 residues. Written as DNA, the CDR3 is TGTGCCAGCAGCCGGGACAGGGGGTACGAGCAGTACTTC. Translation gives CASSRDRGYEQYF. Drawing the rest from reference TRBV11-2 and TRBJ2-7, the complete variable domain is EAGVAQSPRYKIIEKRQSVAFWCNPISGHATLYWYQQILGQGPKLLIQFQNNGVVDDSQLPKDRFSAERLKGVDSTLKIQPAKLEDSAVYLCASSRDRGYEQYFGPGTRLTVT.

The chain recombines TRBV7-2 with TRBJ2-7; TRBD1 matches 7 bases. V lost 3 bases to trimming and J lost 4 bases; unmatched junction nucleotides: 9. The CDR3 contains 15 residues. Germline CDR1 SGHTA, CDR2 FQGNSA. The CDR3 reads CASSLTTGWLYEQYV. DNA of the CDR3: TGTGCCAGCAGCTTGACGACAGGGTGGTTGTACGAGCAGTACGTC.

This chain links TRBV14 with TRBJ1-2; D ambiguous. Germline CDR1 and CDR2: SGHDN and FVKESK. The CDR3 length is 16 residues. V was pared by 0 bases and J by 0 bases, with 11 bases between. CDR3 loop: CASSQEPPRPNYGYTF. CDR3 nucleotides: TGTGCCAGCAGCCAAGAGCCCCCACGCCCTAACTATGGCTACACCTTC.

This clone came up once. In nucleotides, the CDR3 is TGTGCCAGCAGTTCCACTGCCTCTAGCGGATCCTACGAGCAGTACTTC. It translates to CASSSTASSGSYEQYF. The chain links TRBV27 to TRBJ2-7, with TRBD2 identical over 7 bases. CDR1 MNHEY and CDR2 SMNVEV come from the germline V gene (reference sequence). The ends lost 4 bases at V and 1 base at J; junction bases unmatched: 10. The CDR3 runs to 16 residues.